This T cell receptor (beta chain) was observed in a study of cytomegalovirus exposure and HLA in healthy donors. Study-level findings and limits: Altogether, 150 to 200 TCR beta chains were recorded as cytomegalovirus-associated. In vitro experiments confirmed that a few CMV-associated chains were specific for CMV antigens. Most TCR sequences proved rare, with some public TCRs found in many donors.

CDR3 size: 17 residues. V was shortened by 6 bases and J by 3 bases, with 21 bases between the two germline ends. From germline, CDR1 is SGDLS and CDR2 YYNGEE. Remarks on this clone: Its target is unknown.

Profiled with immunoSEQ multiplex PCR; TCRdb holds only in-frame clones, not every one. Counted here are about 150,000 clones, roughly 90% occurring once; the ten biggest clones make up about a fifth. The TCR sequence derives from a man between 18 and 29 years old in good health and CMV-seropositive. Material for sequencing was PBMCs. The genes are TRBV9 and TRBJ1-4; D is uncertain. CDR3 region: CASTPGPLTGANEKLFF. The CDR3 coding sequence is TGTGCCAGCACCCCCGGGCCCCTTACGGGAGCTAATGAAAAACTGTTTTTT.